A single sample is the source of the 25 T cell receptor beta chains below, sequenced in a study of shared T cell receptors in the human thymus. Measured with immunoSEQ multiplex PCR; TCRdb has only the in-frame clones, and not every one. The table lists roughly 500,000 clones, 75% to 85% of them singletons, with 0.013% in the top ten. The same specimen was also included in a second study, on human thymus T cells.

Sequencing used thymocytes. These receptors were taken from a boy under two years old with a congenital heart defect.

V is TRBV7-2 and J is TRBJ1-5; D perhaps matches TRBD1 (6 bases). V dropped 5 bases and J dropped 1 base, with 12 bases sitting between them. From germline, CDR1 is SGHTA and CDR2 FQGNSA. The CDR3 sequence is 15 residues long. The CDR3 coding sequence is TGTGCCAGCAGCCTAGACAGGTCCAGCAATCAGCCCCAGCATTTT. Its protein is CASSLDRSSNQPQHF.

This CDR3 reads CASRFPGLSNQPQHF. CDR3 bases: TGTGCCAGCAGGTTCCCGGGACTGAGCAATCAGCCCCAGCATTTT. The rearrangement links TRBV28 to TRBJ1-5; the D gene is possibly TRBD1 (5 bases). The CDR3 is made up of 15 amino acids. Germline V gene sequence: CDR1 MDHEN, CDR2 SYDVKM. V was pared by 6 bases and J by 1 base, with 13 bases between.

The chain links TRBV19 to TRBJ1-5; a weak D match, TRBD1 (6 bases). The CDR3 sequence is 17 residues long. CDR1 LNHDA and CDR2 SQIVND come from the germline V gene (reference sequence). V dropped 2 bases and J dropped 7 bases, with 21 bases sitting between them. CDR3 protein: CASSILARGGEGQPQHF. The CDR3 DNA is TGTGCCAGTAGTATACTGGCCAGGGGAGGGGAAGGGCAGCCCCAGCATTTT.

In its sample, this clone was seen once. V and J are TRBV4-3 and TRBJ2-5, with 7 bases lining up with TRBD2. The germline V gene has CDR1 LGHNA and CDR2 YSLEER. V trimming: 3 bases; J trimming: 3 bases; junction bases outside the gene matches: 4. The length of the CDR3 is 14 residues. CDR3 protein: CASSHSGGKETQYF. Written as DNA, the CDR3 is TGCGCCAGCAGCCACTCGGGGGGAAAAGAGACCCAGTACTTC.

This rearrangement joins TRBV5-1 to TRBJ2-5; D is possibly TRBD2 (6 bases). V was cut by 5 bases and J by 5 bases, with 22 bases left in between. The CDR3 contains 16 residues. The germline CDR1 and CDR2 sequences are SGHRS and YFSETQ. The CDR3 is CASRNGSGGDSETQYF. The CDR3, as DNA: TGCGCCAGCAGGAACGGATCCGGGGGTGATTCGGAGACCCAGTACTTC. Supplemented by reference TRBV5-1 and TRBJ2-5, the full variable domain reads KAGVTQTPRYLIKTRGQQVTLSCSPISGHRSVSWYQQTPGQGLQFLFEYFSETQRNKGNFPGRFSGRQFSNSRSEMNVSTLELGDSALYLCASRNGSGGDSETQYFGPGTRLLVL.

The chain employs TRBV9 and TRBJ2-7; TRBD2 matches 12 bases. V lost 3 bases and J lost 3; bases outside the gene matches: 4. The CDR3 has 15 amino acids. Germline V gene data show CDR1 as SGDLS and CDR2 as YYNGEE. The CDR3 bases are TGTGCCAGCAGCGACGGACTAGCGGGGTTCTACGAGCAGTACTTC. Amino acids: CASSDGLAGFYEQYF.

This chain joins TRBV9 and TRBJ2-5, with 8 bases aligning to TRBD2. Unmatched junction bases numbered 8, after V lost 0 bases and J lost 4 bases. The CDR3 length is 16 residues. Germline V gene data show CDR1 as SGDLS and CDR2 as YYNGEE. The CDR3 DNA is TGTGCCAGCAGCGTAGACCCAGCGGGAGAAGTAGAGACCCAGTACTTC. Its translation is CASSVDPAGEVETQYF. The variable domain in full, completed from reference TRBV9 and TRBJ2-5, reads DSGVTQTPKHLITATGQRVTLRCSPRSGDLSVYWYQQSLDQGLQFLIQYYNGEERAKGNILERFSAQQFPDLHSELNLSSLELGDSALYFCASSVDPAGEVETQYFGPGTRLLVL.

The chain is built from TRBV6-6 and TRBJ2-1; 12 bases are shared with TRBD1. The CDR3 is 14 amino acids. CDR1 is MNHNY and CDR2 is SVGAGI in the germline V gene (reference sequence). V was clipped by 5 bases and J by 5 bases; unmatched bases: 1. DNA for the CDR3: TGTGCCAGCAGTAGGGACAGGGGGCACAATGAGCAGTTCTTC. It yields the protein CASSRDRGHNEQFF.

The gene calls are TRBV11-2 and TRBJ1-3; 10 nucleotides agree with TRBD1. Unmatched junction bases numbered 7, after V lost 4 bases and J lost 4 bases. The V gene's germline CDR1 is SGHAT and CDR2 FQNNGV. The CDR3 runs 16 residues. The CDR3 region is CASSSGQGNIGNTIYF. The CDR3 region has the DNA TGTGCCAGCAGCTCGGGACAGGGGAACATCGGAAACACCATATATTTT.

The CDR3: CASATGGKDTEAFF. CDR3 in DNA: TGTGCCAGCGCGACAGGGGGCAAGGACACTGAAGCTTTCTTT. The chain uses TRBV7-9 and TRBJ1-1, with 10 bases aligning to TRBD1. V was pared by 8 bases and J by 3 bases, with 6 bases of the junction left unmatched. Germline V gives CDR1 SEHNR, CDR2 FQNEAQ (reference sequence). This CDR3 has 14 residues. The full variable domain, with the rest looked up from reference TRBV7-9 and TRBJ1-1, is DTGVSQNPRHKITKRGQNVTFRCDPISEHNRLYWYRQTLGQGPEFLTYFQNEAQLEKSRLLSDRFSAERPKGSFSTLEIQRTEQGDSAMYLCASATGGKDTEAFFGQGTRLTVV.

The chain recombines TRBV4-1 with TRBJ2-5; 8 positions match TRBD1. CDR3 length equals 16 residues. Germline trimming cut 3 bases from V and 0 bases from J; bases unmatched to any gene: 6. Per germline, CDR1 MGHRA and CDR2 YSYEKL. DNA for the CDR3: TGCGCCAGCAGCCAGGCGCACAGGGGGTACCAAGAGACCCAGTACTTC. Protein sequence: CASSQAHRGYQETQYF.

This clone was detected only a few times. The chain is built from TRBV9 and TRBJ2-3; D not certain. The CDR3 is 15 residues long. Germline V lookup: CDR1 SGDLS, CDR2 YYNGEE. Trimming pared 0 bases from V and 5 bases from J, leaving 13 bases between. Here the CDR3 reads CASSVATTVRDTQYF. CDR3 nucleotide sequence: TGTGCCAGCAGCGTAGCTACAACAGTCAGAGATACGCAGTATTTT.

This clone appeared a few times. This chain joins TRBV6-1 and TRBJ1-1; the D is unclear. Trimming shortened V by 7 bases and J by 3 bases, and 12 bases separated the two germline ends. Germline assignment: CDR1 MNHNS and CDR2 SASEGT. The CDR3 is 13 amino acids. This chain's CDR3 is CASTGGVDTEAFF. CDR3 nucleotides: TGTGCCAGCACGGGAGGTGTGGACACTGAAGCTTTCTTT.

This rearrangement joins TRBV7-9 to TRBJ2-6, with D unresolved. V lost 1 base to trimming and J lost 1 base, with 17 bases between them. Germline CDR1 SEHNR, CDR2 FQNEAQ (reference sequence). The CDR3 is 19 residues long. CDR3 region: CASSLVTPFAVSGANVLTF. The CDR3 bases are TGTGCCAGCAGCTTAGTAACTCCCTTCGCCGTTTCTGGGGCCAACGTCCTGACTTTC.

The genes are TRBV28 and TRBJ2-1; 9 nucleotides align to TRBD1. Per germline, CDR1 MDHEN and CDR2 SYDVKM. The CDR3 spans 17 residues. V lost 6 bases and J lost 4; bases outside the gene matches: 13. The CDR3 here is CASSRRDRETSYNEQFF. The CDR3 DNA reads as TGTGCCAGCAGCCGCCGGGACAGGGAGACGTCGTACAATGAGCAGTTCTTC.

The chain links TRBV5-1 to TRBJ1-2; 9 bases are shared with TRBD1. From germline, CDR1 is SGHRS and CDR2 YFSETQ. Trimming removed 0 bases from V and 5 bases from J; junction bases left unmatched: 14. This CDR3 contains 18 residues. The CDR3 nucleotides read TGCGCCAGCAGCTTGGGTAGGACAGGGGACTCACGTACTTATGGCTACACCTTC. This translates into CASSLGRTGDSRTYGYTF.

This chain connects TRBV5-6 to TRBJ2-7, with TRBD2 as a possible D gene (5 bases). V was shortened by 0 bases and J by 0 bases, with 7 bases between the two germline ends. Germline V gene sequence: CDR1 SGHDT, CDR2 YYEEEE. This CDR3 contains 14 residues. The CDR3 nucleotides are TGTGCCAGCAGCTTGGGAGGGAGCTCCTACGAGCAGTACTTC. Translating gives CASSLGGSSYEQYF. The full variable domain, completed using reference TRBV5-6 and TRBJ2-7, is DAGVTQSPTHLIKTRGQQVTLRCSPKSGHDTVSWYQQALGQGPQFIFQYYEEEERQRGNFPDRFSGHQFPNYSSELNVNALLLGDSALYLCASSLGGSSYEQYFGPGTRLTVT.

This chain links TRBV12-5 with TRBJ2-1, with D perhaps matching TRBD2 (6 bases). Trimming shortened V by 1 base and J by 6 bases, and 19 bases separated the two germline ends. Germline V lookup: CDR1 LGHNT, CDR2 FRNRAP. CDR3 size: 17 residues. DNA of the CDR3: TGTGCTAGTGGTTTGGAAACCGGACTATCCGAGGTCAATGAGCAGTTCTTC. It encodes CASGLETGLSEVNEQFF.

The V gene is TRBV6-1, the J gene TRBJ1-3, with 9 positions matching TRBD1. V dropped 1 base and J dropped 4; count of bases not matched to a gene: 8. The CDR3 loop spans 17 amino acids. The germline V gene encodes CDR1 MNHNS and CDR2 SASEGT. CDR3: CASSEDPDRGRGNTIYF. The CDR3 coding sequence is TGTGCCAGCAGTGAAGACCCGGACAGGGGAAGAGGAAACACCATATATTTT.

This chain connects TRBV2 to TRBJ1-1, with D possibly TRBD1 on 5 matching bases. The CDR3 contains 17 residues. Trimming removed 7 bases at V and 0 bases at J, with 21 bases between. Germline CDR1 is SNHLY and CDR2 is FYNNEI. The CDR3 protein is CASTRGGGGAMNTEAFF. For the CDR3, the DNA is TGTGCCAGCACCCGCGGGGGGGGAGGTGCGATGAACACTGAAGCTTTCTTT.

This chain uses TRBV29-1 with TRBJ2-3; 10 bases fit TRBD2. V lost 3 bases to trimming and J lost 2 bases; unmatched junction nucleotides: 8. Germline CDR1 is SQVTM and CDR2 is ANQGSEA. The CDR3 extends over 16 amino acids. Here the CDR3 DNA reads TGCAGCGTTGAGTGGGGGACTAGCGCTTTCACAGATACGCAGTATTTT. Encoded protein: CSVEWGTSAFTDTQYF.

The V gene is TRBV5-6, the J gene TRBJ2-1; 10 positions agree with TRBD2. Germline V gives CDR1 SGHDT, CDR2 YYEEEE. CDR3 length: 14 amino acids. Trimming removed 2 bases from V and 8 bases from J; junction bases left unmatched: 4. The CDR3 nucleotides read TGTGCCAGCAGCTTAGCGGGAGGGGGCCATGAGCAGTTCTTC. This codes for CASSLAGGGHEQFF.

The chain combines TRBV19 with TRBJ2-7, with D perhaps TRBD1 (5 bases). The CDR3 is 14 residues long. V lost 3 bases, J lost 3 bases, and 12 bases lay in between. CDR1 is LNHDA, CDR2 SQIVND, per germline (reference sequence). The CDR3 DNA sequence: TGTGCCAGTAGTATTCAGGGTAGGGTCTACGAGCAGTACTTC. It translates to CASSIQGRVYEQYF.

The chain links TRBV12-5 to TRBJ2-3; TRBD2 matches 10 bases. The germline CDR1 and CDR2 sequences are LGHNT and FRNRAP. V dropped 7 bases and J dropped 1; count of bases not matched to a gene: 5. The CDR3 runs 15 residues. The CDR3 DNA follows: TGTGCTAGTGCCGAAGGGACTAGCGGCACAGATACGCAGTATTTT. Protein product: CASAEGTSGTDTQYF.

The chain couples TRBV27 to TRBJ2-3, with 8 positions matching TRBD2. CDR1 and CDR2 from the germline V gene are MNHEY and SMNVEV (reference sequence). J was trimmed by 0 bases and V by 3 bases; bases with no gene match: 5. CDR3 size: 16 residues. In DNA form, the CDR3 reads TGTGCCAGCAGTTTCTCTAGCGGGTTTAGCACAGATACGCAGTATTTT. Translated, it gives CASSFSSGFSTDTQYF.